The sequence of this T cell receptor beta chain was determined in a study of human T cells and chemical hapten exposure. This clonotype was observed a handful of times. TCRdb re-called the RACE reads with MiXCR, one entry per CDR3 protein. The table includes 340,000 or so distinct CDR3 sequences, approximately 6.3% detected once. Looked up from germline, CDR1 is SGHKS and CDR2 is YYEKEE (reference sequence). The germline V and J ends were trimmed by 4 bases and 0 bases, with 8 bases remaining between them. CDR3 length equals 14 residues. Time point: patch test 1, 2 weeks after DPC sensitization. Treatment noted: therapeutic diphenylcyclopropenone sensitization with weekly scalp DPC.

Specimen: whole blood, collected in connection with sensitization to the hapten diphenylcyclopropenone (DPC). The chain has TRBV5-5 and TRBJ2-4; no definite D call. The receptor was derived from a woman between 18 and 29 years old with alopecia areata. Some clones in this sample may be carry-over from other donors' samples. CDR3 sequence: CASSHTLAKNIQYF. The CDR3 bases are TGTGCCAGCAGCCACACGTTAGCCAAAAACATTCAGTACTTC.